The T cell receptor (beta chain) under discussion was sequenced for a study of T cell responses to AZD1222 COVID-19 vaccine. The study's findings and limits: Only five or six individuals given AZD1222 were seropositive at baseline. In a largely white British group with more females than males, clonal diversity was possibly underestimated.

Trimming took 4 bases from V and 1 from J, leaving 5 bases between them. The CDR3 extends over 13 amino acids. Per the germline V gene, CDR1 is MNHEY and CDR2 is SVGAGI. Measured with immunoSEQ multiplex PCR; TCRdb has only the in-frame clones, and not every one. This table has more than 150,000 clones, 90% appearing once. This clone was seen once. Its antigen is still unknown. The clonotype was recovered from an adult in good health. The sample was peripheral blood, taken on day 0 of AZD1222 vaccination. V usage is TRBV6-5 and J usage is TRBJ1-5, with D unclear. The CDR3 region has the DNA TGTGCCAGCAGTTCCCGGAGCAATCAGCCCCAGCATTTT. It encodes CASSSRSNQPQHF.